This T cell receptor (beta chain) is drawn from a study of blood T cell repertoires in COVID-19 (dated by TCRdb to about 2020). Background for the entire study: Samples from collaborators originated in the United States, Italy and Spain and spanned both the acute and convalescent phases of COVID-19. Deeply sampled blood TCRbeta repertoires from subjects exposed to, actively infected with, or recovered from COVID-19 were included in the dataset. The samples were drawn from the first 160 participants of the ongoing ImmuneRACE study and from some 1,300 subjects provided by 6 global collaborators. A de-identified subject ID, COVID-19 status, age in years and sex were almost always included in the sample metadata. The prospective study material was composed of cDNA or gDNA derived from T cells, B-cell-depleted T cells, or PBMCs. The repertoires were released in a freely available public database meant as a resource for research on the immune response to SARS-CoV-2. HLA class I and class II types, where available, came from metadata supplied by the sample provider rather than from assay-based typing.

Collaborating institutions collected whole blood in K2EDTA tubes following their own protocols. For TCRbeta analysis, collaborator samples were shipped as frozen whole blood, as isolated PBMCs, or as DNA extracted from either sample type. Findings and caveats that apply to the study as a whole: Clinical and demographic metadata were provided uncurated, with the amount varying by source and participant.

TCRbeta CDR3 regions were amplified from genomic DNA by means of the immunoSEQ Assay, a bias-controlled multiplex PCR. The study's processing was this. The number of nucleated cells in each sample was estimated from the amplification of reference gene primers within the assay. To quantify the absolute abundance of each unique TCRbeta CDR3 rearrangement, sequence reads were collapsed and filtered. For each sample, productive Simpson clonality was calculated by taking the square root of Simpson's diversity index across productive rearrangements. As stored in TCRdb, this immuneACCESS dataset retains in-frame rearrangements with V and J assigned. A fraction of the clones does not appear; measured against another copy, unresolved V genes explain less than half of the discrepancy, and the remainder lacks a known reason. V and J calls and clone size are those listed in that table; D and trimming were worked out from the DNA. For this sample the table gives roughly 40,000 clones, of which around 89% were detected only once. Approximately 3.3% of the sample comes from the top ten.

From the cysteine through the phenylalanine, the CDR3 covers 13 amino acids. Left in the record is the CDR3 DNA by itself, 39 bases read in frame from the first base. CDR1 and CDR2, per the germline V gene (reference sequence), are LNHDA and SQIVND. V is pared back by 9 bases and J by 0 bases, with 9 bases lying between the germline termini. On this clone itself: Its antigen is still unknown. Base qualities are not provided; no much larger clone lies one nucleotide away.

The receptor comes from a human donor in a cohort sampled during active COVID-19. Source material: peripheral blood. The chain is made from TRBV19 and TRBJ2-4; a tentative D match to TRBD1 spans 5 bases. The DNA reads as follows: TGTGCCAGCCAGGGTCGAGCCAAAAACATTCAGTACTTC. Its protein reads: CASQGRAKNIQYF.